These 28 T cell receptor beta chains share one sample of origin, sequenced in a study of beta chain features in type 1 diabetes. Study-wide points: There was a moderate but significant shortening of TCRB CDR3s in all four CD4+ subsets of Type 1 diabetes patients.

These receptors are not linked to any known antigen. Of the isolated RNA, all was reverse transcribed, and so the sequenced material was expressed TCRB transcripts. Profiling relied on immunoSEQ multiplex PCR, and the TCRdb table lists in-frame clones only, not all of them. The sample lists 160,000 or so clones; approximately 8.8% were seen once. The specimen sequenced was central memory CD4+ T cells from blood. These receptors originate from a woman in her thirties with type 1 diabetes.

The rearrangement links TRBV7-9 to TRBJ2-7, with a possible D match to TRBD2 (6 bases). The length of the CDR3 is 16 residues. Germline V gene data show CDR1 as SEHNR and CDR2 as FQNEAQ (reference sequence). V was trimmed by 0 bases and J by 6 bases, leaving 18 bases between them. CDR3 residues: CASSLALRREEREQYF. CDR3 coding DNA: TGTGCCAGCAGCTTAGCGCTTCGCAGGGAGGAACGCGAGCAGTACTTC.

This clone was seen more than once but under ten times. The V call is TRBV30, the J call TRBJ1-4; TRBD1 might be the D (6 bases). The CDR3 contains 13 residues. Germline V gene lookup returns CDR1 GTSNPN and CDR2 SVGIG (reference sequence). Trimming removed 0 bases from V and 8 bases from J, with 10 bases in between. CDR3 coding DNA: TGTGCCTGGAGTGTACAGGGCAGCGAAAAACTGTTTTTT. Its protein is CAWSVQGSEKLFF.

This clone was detected only a few times. This chain connects TRBV4-1 to TRBJ2-5, with 9 bases that match TRBD2. From germline, CDR1 is MGHRA and CDR2 YSYEKL. This CDR3 is 17 amino acids long. The J segment lost 2 bases and the V segment lost 4 bases, leaving 11 bases of the junction unmatched. The chain's CDR3 is CASSRQEAGGGQETQYF. The CDR3 nucleotides read TGCGCCAGCAGCCGCCAGGAGGCGGGAGGGGGGCAAGAGACCCAGTACTTC.

This clone was counted between two and nine times. The rearrangement uses TRBV6-6 and TRBJ1-1; D uncertain. The CDR3 covers 13 residues. Germline lookup yields CDR1 MNHNY and CDR2 SVGAGI (reference sequence). Trimming left V 0 bases short and J 2 bases short, with 4 bases between. The CDR3: CASSYSSNTEAFF. In nucleotides, the CDR3 is TGTGCCAGCAGTTACTCAAGCAACACTGAAGCTTTCTTT.

The J gene is TRBJ1-4, the V gene TRBV28, with 7 bases fitting TRBD1. Germline loops: CDR1 MDHEN, CDR2 SYDVKM. V dropped 4 bases and J dropped 5; count of bases not matched to a gene: 4. The CDR3 is 14 amino acids. The CDR3 sequence: CASSSGQQNEKLFF. The DNA of the CDR3 is TGTGCCAGCAGTTCGGGACAGCAAAATGAAAAACTGTTTTTT.

The V and J genes are TRBV19 and TRBJ2-2, with 8 bases that match TRBD2. The CDR3 has 17 residues. Germline V gene sequence: CDR1 LNHDA, CDR2 SQIVND (reference sequence). Trimming removed 5 bases from V and 5 bases from J; junction bases left unmatched: 13. In nucleotides, the CDR3 is TGTGCCAGTAGTTGGTACCAACGGGAGGGCCGTACCGGGGAGCTGTTTTTT. Residues: CASSWYQREGRTGELFF.

The sample holds a few counts of this clone. The rearrangement uses TRBV4-2 and TRBJ2-1; D perhaps matches TRBD2 (5 bases). There are 15 residues in the CDR3. Trimming shortened V by 6 bases and J by 5 bases, and 17 bases separated the two germline ends. Germline CDR1 and CDR2: LGHNA and YNFKEQ. CDR3 coding DNA: TGTGCCAGCAGAAAGTGGACCCGGGGAAACAATGAGCAGTTCTTC. It specifies CASRKWTRGNNEQFF.

This clone was recorded a few times. This chain connects TRBV30 to TRBJ2-3, with 9 bases aligning to TRBD2. CDR3 size: 13 residues. After removal of 4 bases from V and 4 bases from J, the junction contained 3 bases not matched to a gene. Per germline, CDR1 GTSNPN and CDR2 SVGIG (reference sequence). This chain's CDR3 is CAWTAGGADTQYF. CDR3 nucleotides: TGTGCCTGGACAGCGGGAGGCGCAGATACGCAGTATTTT.

The chain joins TRBV6-5 to TRBJ1-1; 9 positions match TRBD1. Germline CDR1 reads MNHEY; CDR2 reads SVGAGI. The CDR3 length is 13 residues. The junction had 3 bases not matched to a gene; V was cut back by 6 bases and J by 4 bases. In nucleotides, the CDR3 is TGTGCCAGCAGGGGACAGGGACTCACTGAAGCTTTCTTT. The encoded protein is CASRGQGLTEAFF.

This clone was counted between two and nine times. The chain links TRBV2 to TRBJ2-5; unclear D gene. CDR1 and CDR2 from the germline V gene are SNHLY and FYNNEI. CDR3 length: 15 amino acids. V lost 2 bases to trimming and J lost 1 base, with 11 bases between them. The CDR3 region is CASSEFHSIQETQYF. In DNA, the CDR3 is TGTGCCAGCAGTGAATTTCATAGCATCCAAGAGACCCAGTACTTC.

The rearrangement links TRBV14 to TRBJ2-7, with unresolved D. The V end was cut by 4 bases, the J end by 7 bases, with 17 bases between. The CDR3 runs 14 residues. CDR1 and CDR2 (germline): SGHDN, FVKESK. The chain's CDR3 is CASSRTVKAWEQYF. CDR3 coding DNA: TGTGCCAGCAGCCGAACGGTTAAAGCGTGGGAGCAGTACTTC.

The chain is built from TRBV9 and TRBJ1-4, with D possibly TRBD1 on 6 matching bases. Germline V gene sequence: CDR1 SGDLS, CDR2 YYNGEE. Trimming took 6 bases from V and 8 from J, leaving 17 bases between them. The length of the CDR3 is 14 residues. The CDR3 nucleotides are TGTGCCAGCAACCCCACAGGGTCCGGAGAAAAACTGTTTTTT. This translates into CASNPTGSGEKLFF.

There are a few counts of this clone. V usage is TRBV2 and J usage is TRBJ2-5, with 8 bases aligning to TRBD2. The CDR3 is 14 amino acids. From germline, CDR1 is SNHLY and CDR2 FYNNEI. Germline trimming cut 6 bases from V and 5 bases from J; bases unmatched to any gene: 8. The DNA of the CDR3 is TGTGCCAGCAGATACAATCCGGGAGGGGAGACCCAGTACTTC. Amino acids: CASRYNPGGETQYF.

This clone was detected a few times. The chain joins TRBV7-8 to TRBJ2-4, with TRBD1 matching 7 bases. The CDR3 extends over 14 amino acids. V trimming: 5 bases; J trimming: 7 bases; junction bases outside the gene matches: 8. Germline lookup yields CDR1 SGHVS and CDR2 FQNEAQ. The CDR3 protein is CASSPGTAPNIQYF. The CDR3 DNA reads as TGTGCCAGCAGCCCAGGGACAGCCCCGAACATTCAGTACTTC.

This clone was detected ten times or more. The chain links TRBV7-9 to TRBJ2-1, with 7 bases matching TRBD2. CDR3 length: 13 amino acids. CDR1 and CDR2 from the germline V gene are SEHNR and FQNEAQ (reference sequence). V gave up 0 bases and J gave up 9 bases; unmatched junction bases: 2. The DNA for the CDR3 is TGTGCCAGCAGCTTAGCTAGCGGGCCTGAGCAGTTCTTC. It codes for CASSLASGPEQFF.

The rearrangement uses TRBV5-1 and TRBJ1-3, with 7 bases aligning to TRBD1. This CDR3 spans 15 amino acids. Germline CDR1 SGHRS, CDR2 YFSETQ. The ends lost 4 bases at V and 4 bases at J; junction bases unmatched: 8. The DNA for the CDR3 is TGCGCCAGCAGCGTGAGGGGGCAGGAGGGAAACACCATATATTTT. Amino acid sequence: CASSVRGQEGNTIYF. Filled out from reference TRBV5-1 and TRBJ1-3, the complete variable domain reads KAGVTQTPRYLIKTRGQQVTLSCSPISGHRSVSWYQQTPGQGLQFLFEYFSETQRNKGNFPGRFSGRQFSNSRSEMNVSTLELGDSALYLCASSVRGQEGNTIYFGEGSWLTVV.

This clone has more than one count but fewer than ten. The chain links TRBV6-6 to TRBJ2-1; perhaps TRBD2 as D (5 bases). The CDR3 spans 14 residues. Germline lookup yields CDR1 MNHNY and CDR2 SVGAGI (reference sequence). V was pared by 0 bases and J by 8 bases, with 11 bases between. CDR3 sequence (DNA): TGTGCCAGCAGTTACTCTATCCTAGCCCATGAGCAGTTCTTC. The encoded protein is CASSYSILAHEQFF.

This clone was seen a handful of times. The chain recombines TRBV18 with TRBJ1-1; 7 nucleotides align to TRBD1. With V trimmed by 2 bases and J by 7 bases, 1 base remained unmatched. Germline V lookup: CDR1 KGHSH, CDR2 LQKENI. CDR3 length: 12 residues. This CDR3 reads CASSPWDSEAFF. CDR3 DNA: TGTGCCAGCTCACCATGGGACAGTGAAGCTTTCTTT.

This clone was detected only a few times. The chain employs TRBV5-1 and TRBJ2-4, with D unresolved. Trimming took 0 bases from V and 0 from J, leaving 10 bases between them. The CDR3 runs 16 residues. Germline CDR1 SGHRS, CDR2 YFSETQ. CDR3 protein: CASSLDPGKAKNIQYF. The CDR3 bases are TGCGCCAGCAGCTTGGATCCGGGTAAAGCCAAAAACATTCAGTACTTC.

This clone was recorded a few times. The chain uses TRBV5-1 and TRBJ2-3, with a possible D match to TRBD2 (5 bases). The CDR3 sequence is 16 residues long. The germline CDR1 and CDR2 sequences are SGHRS and YFSETQ. V dropped 1 base and J dropped 1 base, with 13 bases sitting between them. This CDR3 is CASSLKIGMGTDTQYF. The DNA of the CDR3 is TGCGCCAGCAGCTTGAAAATCGGGATGGGCACAGATACGCAGTATTTT.

The sample holds a few counts of this clone. This rearrangement joins TRBV7-9 to TRBJ2-1; 7 positions agree with TRBD2. The CDR3 length is 13 residues. V dropped 10 bases and J dropped 2; count of bases not matched to a gene: 5. Germline assignment: CDR1 SEHNR and CDR2 FQNEAQ (reference sequence). CDR3 coding DNA: TGTGCCATGCAGCGGGGAACCTACAATGAGCAGTTCTTC. Its translation is CAMQRGTYNEQFF.

The chain employs TRBV29-1 and TRBJ1-2, with a possible D match to TRBD1 (5 bases). The V gene lost 2 bases and the J gene lost 3 bases, with 25 bases spanning the gap. The CDR3 is made up of 18 amino acids. Germline-derived CDR1 and CDR2 are SQVTM and ANQGSEA. This CDR3 is CSVEWWSWRGGGYYGYTF. For the CDR3, the DNA is TGCAGCGTTGAATGGTGGAGTTGGAGGGGCGGGGGGTACTATGGCTACACCTTC.

This CDR3 reads CASSTPGTVQLGAQYF. CDR3 DNA: TGTGCCAGCAGTACCCCCGGGACAGTGCAGCTAGGGGCCCAGTACTTC. The chain is built from TRBV2 and TRBJ2-5; 7 bases line up with TRBD1. The CDR3 contains 16 residues. Per germline, CDR1 SNHLY and CDR2 FYNNEI. The J segment lost 9 bases and the V segment lost 5 bases, leaving 18 bases of the junction unmatched.

For this clone: Other DNA sequences in the sample encode the same CDR3. The V gene is TRBV4-1, the J gene TRBJ2-5; 7 bases agree with TRBD2. Germline-derived CDR1 and CDR2 are MGHRA and YSYEKL. V lost 4 bases to trimming and J lost 4 bases; unmatched junction nucleotides: 3. This CDR3 has 13 amino acids. CDR3: CASSRLAGETQYF. The DNA for the CDR3 is TGCGCCAGCAGCCGACTAGCCGGAGAGACCCAGTACTTC.

This clone was picked up a small number of times. The chain recombines TRBV4-2 with TRBJ2-3; 8 bases are a match to TRBD2. V was clipped by 1 base and J by 6 bases; unmatched bases: 12. Per germline, CDR1 LGHNA and CDR2 YNFKEQ. This CDR3 has 17 residues. CDR3 region: CASSQVTGWREEDTQYF. In nucleotides, the CDR3 is TGTGCCAGCAGCCAAGTAACCGGGTGGCGGGAGGAGGATACGCAGTATTTT.

The chain has TRBV19 and TRBJ2-7; TRBD1 might be the D (6 bases). Trimming pared 5 bases from V and 4 bases from J, leaving 12 bases between. This CDR3 region has 13 residues. Germline V CDR1 and CDR2: LNHDA, SQIVND (reference sequence). CDR3 sequence: CASSLSTGYEQYF. CDR3 bases: TGTGCCAGTAGTCTCTCGACAGGTTACGAGCAGTACTTC.

The V and J genes are TRBV27 and TRBJ1-5; 7 nucleotides match TRBD1. Germline V gives CDR1 MNHEY, CDR2 SMNVEV (reference sequence). With V trimmed by 3 bases and J by 7 bases, 6 bases remained unmatched. The CDR3 loop spans 14 amino acids. CDR3 nucleotide sequence: TGTGCCAGCAGTTTCGGGACAGCCAGCCAGCCCCAGCATTTT. Encoded protein: CASSFGTASQPQHF.

The V and J genes are TRBV2 and TRBJ1-3; perhaps TRBD1 as D (5 bases). Trimming took off 6 bases at V and 0 bases at J, with 9 bases between the two ends. Per germline, CDR1 SNHLY and CDR2 FYNNEI. This CDR3 contains 14 residues. The chain's CDR3 is CASSLTASGNTIYF. The CDR3 DNA is TGTGCCAGCAGCCTGACAGCCTCTGGAAACACCATATATTTT.